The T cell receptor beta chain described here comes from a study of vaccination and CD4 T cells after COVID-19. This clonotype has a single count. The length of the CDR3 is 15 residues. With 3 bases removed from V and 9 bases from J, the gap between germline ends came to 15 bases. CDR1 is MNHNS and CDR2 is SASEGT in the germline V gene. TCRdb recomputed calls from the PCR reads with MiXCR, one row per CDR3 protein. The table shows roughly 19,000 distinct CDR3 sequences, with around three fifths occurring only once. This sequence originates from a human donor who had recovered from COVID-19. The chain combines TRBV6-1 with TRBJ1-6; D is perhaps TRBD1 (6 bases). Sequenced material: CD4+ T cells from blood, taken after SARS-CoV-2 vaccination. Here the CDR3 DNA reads TGTGCCAGCAGTGAGAGGACAGTGTTGGGTTCACCCCTCCACTTT. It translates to CASSERTVLGSPLHF.